One TCR beta chain is described in this entry. Its antigen is undetermined. This record belongs to a study of identical twins. Notes on the study in general: Zero-insertion analyses could be partly confounded by invariant MAIT and iNKT cells.

Through template switching, a universal primer site was introduced, and the cDNA contained unique molecular identifiers. MiXCR was run by TCRdb on the 5' RACE reads, yielding one entry per CDR3 protein. The sample consists of some 500,000 distinct CDR3 sequences, 14% of them appearing once. These sequences were also reported in another study, on yellow fever vaccine responses in identical twins.

The receptor was derived from a woman aged 18-35 years in good health. Source material: CD4+ T cells sorted from blood.

The CDR3 spells CASSSGGLSGELFF. The CDR3 bases are TGCGCCAGCAGCTCCGGGGGGCTCAGCGGGGAGCTGTTTTTT. The V gene is TRBV5-1, the J gene TRBJ2-2; possibly TRBD2 for D (7 bases). Trimming pared 3 bases from V and 7 bases from J, leaving 13 bases between. CDR3 length: 14 residues. Per germline, CDR1 SGHRS and CDR2 YFSETQ.